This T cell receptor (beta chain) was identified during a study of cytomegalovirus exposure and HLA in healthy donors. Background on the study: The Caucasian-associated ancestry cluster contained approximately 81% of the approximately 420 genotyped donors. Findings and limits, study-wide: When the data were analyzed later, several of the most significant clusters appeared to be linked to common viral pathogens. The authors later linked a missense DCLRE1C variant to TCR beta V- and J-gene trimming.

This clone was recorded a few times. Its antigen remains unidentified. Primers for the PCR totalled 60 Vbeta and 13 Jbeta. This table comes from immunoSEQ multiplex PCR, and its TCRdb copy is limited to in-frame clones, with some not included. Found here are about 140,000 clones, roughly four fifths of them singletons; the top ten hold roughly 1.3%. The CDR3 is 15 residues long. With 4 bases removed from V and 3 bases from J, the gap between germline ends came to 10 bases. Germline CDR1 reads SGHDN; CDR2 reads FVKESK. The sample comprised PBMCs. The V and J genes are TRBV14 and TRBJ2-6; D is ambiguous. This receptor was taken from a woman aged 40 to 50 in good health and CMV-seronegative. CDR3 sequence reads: CASSRVGVGANVLTF. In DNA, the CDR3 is TGTGCCAGCAGCCGGGTGGGCGTTGGGGCCAACGTCCTGACTTTC.